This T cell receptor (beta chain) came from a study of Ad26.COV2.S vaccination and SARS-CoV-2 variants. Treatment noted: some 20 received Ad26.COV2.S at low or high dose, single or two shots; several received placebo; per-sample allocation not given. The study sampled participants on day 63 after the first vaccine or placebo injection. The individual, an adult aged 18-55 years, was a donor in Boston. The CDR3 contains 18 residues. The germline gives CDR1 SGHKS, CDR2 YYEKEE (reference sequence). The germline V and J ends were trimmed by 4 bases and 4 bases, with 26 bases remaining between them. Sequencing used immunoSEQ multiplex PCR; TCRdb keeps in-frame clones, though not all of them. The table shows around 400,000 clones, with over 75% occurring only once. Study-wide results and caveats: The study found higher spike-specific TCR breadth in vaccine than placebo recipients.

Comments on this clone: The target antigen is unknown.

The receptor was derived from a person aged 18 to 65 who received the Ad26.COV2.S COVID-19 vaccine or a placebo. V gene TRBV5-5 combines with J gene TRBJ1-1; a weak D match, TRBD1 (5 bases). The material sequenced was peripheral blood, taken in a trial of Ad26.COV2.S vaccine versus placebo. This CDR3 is CASSKERGAVGISTEAFF. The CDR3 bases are TGTGCCAGCAGCAAAGAGAGGGGCGCCGTGGGGATTAGCACTGAAGCTTTCTTT.